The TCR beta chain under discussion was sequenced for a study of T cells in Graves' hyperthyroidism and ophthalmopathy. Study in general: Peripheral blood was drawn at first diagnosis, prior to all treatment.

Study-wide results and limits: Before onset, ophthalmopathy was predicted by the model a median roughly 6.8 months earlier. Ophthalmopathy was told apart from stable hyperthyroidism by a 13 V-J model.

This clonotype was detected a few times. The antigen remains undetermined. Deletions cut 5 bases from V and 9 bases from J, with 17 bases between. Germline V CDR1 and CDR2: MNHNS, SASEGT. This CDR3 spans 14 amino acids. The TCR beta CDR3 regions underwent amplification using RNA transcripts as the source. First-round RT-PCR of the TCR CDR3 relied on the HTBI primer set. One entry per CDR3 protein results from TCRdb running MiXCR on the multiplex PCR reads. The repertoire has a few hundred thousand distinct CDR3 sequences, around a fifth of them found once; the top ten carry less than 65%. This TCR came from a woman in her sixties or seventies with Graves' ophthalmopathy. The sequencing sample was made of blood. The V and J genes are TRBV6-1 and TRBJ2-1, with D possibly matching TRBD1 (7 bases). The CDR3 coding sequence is TGTGCCAGCAGTTGGGACCCCCAGGGGGGTGAGCAGTTCTTC. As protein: CASSWDPQGGEQFF.